Below, 21 T cell receptor beta chains from the same sample are listed, as sequenced in a study of OX40 agonist ivuxolimab in advanced cancers. Sequencing used immunoSEQ multiplex PCR; TCRdb keeps in-frame clones, though not all of them. The sample lists tens of thousands of clones, about 87% occurring once. Sequenced here: CD4+ or CD8+ T cells sorted from blood, sampled in a trial of the OX40 agonist ivuxolimab. These receptors were taken from an adult with an advanced solid tumor such as melanoma, head and neck, liver or kidney cancer.

The V and J genes are TRBV6-5 and TRBJ1-2; no clear D. Germline V CDR1 and CDR2: MNHEY, SVGAGI. Trimming removed 4 bases at V and 5 bases at J, with 14 bases between. The CDR3 extends over 14 amino acids. The CDR3 nucleotides read TGTGCCAGCAGTTCCCCAGGAGGGCGGTATGGCTACACCTTC. Its translation is CASSSPGGRYGYTF.

V is TRBV29-1 and J is TRBJ2-7, with TRBD1 identical over 9 bases. The CDR3 is 13 residues long. Trimming cost V 4 bases and J 2 bases; bases outside gene matches: 3. Germline CDR1 SQVTM, CDR2 ANQGSEA. This CDR3 is CSVGTGDAYEQYF. The CDR3 nucleotides read TGCAGCGTTGGGACAGGGGACGCCTACGAGCAGTACTTC.

About this clone: Compared with germline, one end of the junction differs, possibly owing to a read error. The rearrangement links TRBV4-3 to TRBJ2-1, with D perhaps assigned TRBD1 or TRBD2 (5 bases each). CDR1 is LGHNA and CDR2 is YSLEER in the germline V gene. There are 15 residues in the CDR3. The CDR3 nucleotides are TGCGCCAGCAGCCAAGATTGGGACGGCTACGATGAGCAGTTCTTC. It specifies CASSQDWDGYDEQFF.

The rearrangement links TRBV13 to TRBJ2-3; 7 bases map to TRBD2. V shed 1 base and J 2 bases; nucleotides not matched to a gene: 6. Germline V gene lookup returns CDR1 PRHDT and CDR2 FYEKMQ (reference sequence). There are 16 residues in the CDR3. CDR3 nucleotide sequence: TGTGCCAGCAGCTTAGCCGGGGGAGGGCACACAGATACGCAGTATTTT. Translation gives CASSLAGGGHTDTQYF. The complete variable domain, with remaining parts taken from reference TRBV13 and TRBJ2-3, reads AAGVIQSPRHLIKEKRETATLKCYPIPRHDTVYWYQQGPGQDPQFLISFYEKMQSDKGSIPDRFSAQQFSDYHSELNMSSLELGDSALYFCASSLAGGGHTDTQYFGPGTRLTVL.

This chain joins TRBV5-4 and TRBJ2-7; 7 bases are a match to TRBD2. The CDR3 is 15 residues long. Germline V CDR1 and CDR2: SGHNT, YYREEE (reference sequence). V lost 2 bases and J lost 1; bases outside the gene matches: 6. CDR3 in DNA: TGTGCCAGCAGCTTCGCTAGCGGACGATCCTACGAGCAGTACTTC. Amino acids: CASSFASGRSYEQYF.

This chain joins TRBV9 and TRBJ1-2; 8 positions agree with TRBD1. V trimming: 0 bases; J trimming: 3 bases; junction bases outside the gene matches: 1. CDR3 size: 14 residues. The V gene's germline CDR1 is SGDLS and CDR2 YYNGEE. CDR3 DNA sequence: TGTGCCAGCAGCGTAGGGGACAGGCACTATGGCTACACCTTC. Translation gives CASSVGDRHYGYTF.

J is TRBJ2-7 and V is TRBV12-5; a possible D gene is TRBD1 (5 bases). The CDR3 has 18 residues. With 5 bases removed from V and 1 base from J, the gap between germline ends came to 24 bases. Looked up from germline, CDR1 is LGHNT and CDR2 is FRNRAP. In DNA form, the CDR3 reads TGTGCTAGTGGTCTACGACAGTCTTCGGTTGGGTCATCCTACGAGCAGTACTTC. This encodes CASGLRQSSVGSSYEQYF.

This chain joins TRBV4-1 and TRBJ2-1, with D unresolved. The CDR3 is 15 amino acids. Germline CDR1 reads MGHRA; CDR2 reads YSYEKL. The V end lost 4 bases, the J end lost 2 bases, and 12 bases lay between the germline ends. CDR3 nucleotide sequence: TGCGCCAGCAGCCCAGAAGATTTACCCTACAATGAGCAGTTCTTC. It is translated as CASSPEDLPYNEQFF.

This chain uses TRBV28 with TRBJ1-5; D gene uncertain. The germline V gene encodes CDR1 MDHEN and CDR2 SYDVKM. This CDR3 has 11 amino acids. Trimming shortened V by 3 bases and J by 6 bases, and 3 bases separated the two germline ends. CDR3 in DNA: TGTGCCAGCAGTTTGGGTCAGCCCCAGCATTTT. This sequence encodes CASSLGQPQHF.

A few counts support this clone. The chain joins TRBV9 to TRBJ1-1; TRBD1 is a possible D gene (6 bases). Germline CDR1 SGDLS, CDR2 YYNGEE. The CDR3 has 14 amino acids. V lost 0 bases to trimming and J lost 4 bases, with 10 bases between them. The DNA of the CDR3 is TGTGCCAGCAGCGTAGGTGGGGGGCCCACTGAAGCTTTCTTT. Translating it yields CASSVGGGPTEAFF.

The rearrangement links TRBV4-1 to TRBJ1-5; a possible D gene is TRBD1 (5 bases). Germline V CDR1 and CDR2: MGHRA, YSYEKL. Trimming stripped 1 base from V and 1 base from J, with 8 bases between. This CDR3 is built from 15 residues. The CDR3 spells CASSQGRGSNQPQHF. DNA of the CDR3: TGCGCCAGCAGCCAAGGGCGGGGGAGCAATCAGCCCCAGCATTTT.

This clone showed up just once. The CDR3 DNA follows: TGTGCCATCAGTGATGGTAGGACAGAGACGAACACCGGGGAGCTGTTTTTT. Its protein product is CAISDGRTETNTGELFF. The chain joins TRBV10-3 to TRBJ2-2, with D tentatively TRBD1 (6 bases). CDR1 is ENHRY, CDR2 SYGVKD, per germline. The ends were cut back, 3 bases at V and 0 bases at J, with 14 bases in the middle. CDR3 size: 17 residues.

The V and J genes are TRBV29-1 and TRBJ2-7; D may be TRBD2 (6 bases). The length of the CDR3 is 14 residues. Trimming stripped 1 base from V and 5 bases from J, with 15 bases between. Germline V CDR1 and CDR2: SQVTM, ANQGSEA. The CDR3 DNA reads TGCAGCGTTGAAGGTAGCGGTCTTCCCCACGAGCAGTACTTC. This translates into CSVEGSGLPHEQYF.

The chain has TRBV18 and TRBJ2-7; the match to TRBD1 covers 8 bases. The ends lost 0 bases at V and 3 bases at J; junction bases unmatched: 1. Germline V CDR1 and CDR2: KGHSH, LQKENI. The CDR3 has 14 residues. CDR3 amino acids: CASSPPTGDYEQYF. For the CDR3, the DNA is TGTGCCAGCTCACCACCGACAGGGGACTACGAGCAGTACTTC. Full variable domain (outside the CDR3, taken from reference TRBV18 and TRBJ2-7): NAGVMQNPRHLVRRRGQEARLRCSPMKGHSHVYWYRQLPEEGLKFMVYLQKENIIDESGMPKERFSAEFPKEGPSILRIQQVVRGDSAAYFCASSPPTGDYEQYFGPGTRLTVT.

The V call is TRBV28, the J call TRBJ2-7; D not resolved. Germline V CDR1 and CDR2: MDHEN, SYDVKM. V lost 6 bases to trimming and J lost 6 bases, with 12 bases between them. The CDR3 sequence is 12 residues long. The DNA of the CDR3 is TGTGCCAGCAGCCACGACCCCTTCGAGCAGTACTTC. Translation: CASSHDPFEQYF.

This clone was seen a few times. The chain has TRBV19 and TRBJ2-3; D is uncertain. V lost 7 bases, J lost 0 bases, and 14 bases lay in between. The V gene's germline CDR1 is LNHDA and CDR2 SQIVND (reference sequence). CDR3 size: 15 residues. This CDR3 is CASTPTASSTDTQYF. CDR3 bases: TGTGCCAGTACCCCGACCGCCTCTAGCACAGATACGCAGTATTTT.

The rearrangement links TRBV5-4 to TRBJ2-7, with D perhaps TRBD2 (6 bases). This CDR3 is built from 14 residues. Trimming stripped 4 bases from V and 7 bases from J, with 18 bases between. Germline V CDR1 and CDR2: SGHNT, YYREEE (reference sequence). The DNA of the CDR3 is TGTGCCAGCAGCCCAGCTCCCGGGGGTAAAGAGCAGTACTTC. It codes for CASSPAPGGKEQYF.

The rearrangement links TRBV27 to TRBJ1-1; TRBD1 might be the D (5 bases). Trimming left V 9 bases short and J 7 bases short, with 9 bases between. Germline V gene lookup returns CDR1 MNHEY and CDR2 SMNVEV (reference sequence). The CDR3 loop spans 10 amino acids. CDR3 sequence: CASVQGEAFF. CDR3 nucleotide sequence: TGTGCCAGTGTCCAGGGTGAAGCTTTCTTT.

The rearrangement joins TRBV6-5 to TRBJ2-7; no definite D call. The germline V and J ends were trimmed by 2 bases and 6 bases, with 11 bases remaining between them. CDR3 length: 13 amino acids. Germline CDR1 MNHEY, CDR2 SVGAGI. CDR3 in DNA: TGTGCCAGCAGTTACGGGCAGATGGGCGAGCAGTACTTC. Encoded protein: CASSYGQMGEQYF.

This chain links TRBV7-8 with TRBJ1-2; D perhaps matches TRBD1 (6 bases). CDR1 and CDR2 from the germline V gene are SGHVS and FQNEAQ. The CDR3 is 12 amino acids. The V and J ends lost 3 bases and 6 bases respectively, with 8 bases between them. The CDR3 sequence is CASSLAGDGYTF. The CDR3 DNA follows: TGTGCCAGCAGCTTGGCAGGGGATGGCTACACCTTC.

In this sample, this clone turned up once. The chain recombines TRBV28 with TRBJ2-7; D is unresolved. Trimming pared 3 bases from V and 3 bases from J, leaving 15 bases between. Germline V gene data show CDR1 as MDHEN and CDR2 as SYDVKM. This CDR3 region has 15 residues. The CDR3 DNA is TGTGCCAGCAGTTTCCTGATTGACGGTGGCTACGAGCAGTACTTC. Its translation is CASSFLIDGGYEQYF.